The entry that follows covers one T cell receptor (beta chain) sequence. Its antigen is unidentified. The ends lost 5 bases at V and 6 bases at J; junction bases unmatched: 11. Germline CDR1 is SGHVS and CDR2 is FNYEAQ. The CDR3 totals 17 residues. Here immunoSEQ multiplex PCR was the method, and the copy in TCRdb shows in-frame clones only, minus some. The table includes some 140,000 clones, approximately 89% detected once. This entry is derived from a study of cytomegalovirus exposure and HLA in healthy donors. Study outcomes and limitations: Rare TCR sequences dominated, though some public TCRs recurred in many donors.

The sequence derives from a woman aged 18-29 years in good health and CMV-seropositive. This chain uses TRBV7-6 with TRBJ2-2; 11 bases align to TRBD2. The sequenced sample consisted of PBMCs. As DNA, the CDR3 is TGTGCCAGCAGCCCTACGAGTAGCGGGGGGGCAGCCGGGGAGCTGTTTTTT. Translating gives CASSPTSSGGAAGELFF. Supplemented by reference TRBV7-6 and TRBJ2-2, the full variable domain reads GAGVSQSPRYKVTKRGQDVALRCDPISGHVSLYWYRQALGQGPEFLTYFNYEAQQDKSGLPNDRFSAERPEGSISTLTIQRTEQRDSAMYRCASSPTSSGGAAGELFFGEGSRLTVL.